This T cell receptor beta chain originates from a study of blood T cell repertoires in COVID-19. Produced via immunoSEQ multiplex PCR; TCRdb's table is partial and in-frame only. The sample yields about 120,000 clones, about four fifths seen once. This receptor was taken from a man aged 60 to 75 with acute or convalescent COVID-19. Sequences were obtained from peripheral blood.

In nucleotides, the CDR3 is TGTGCCACCGCCAACTGGGACAGGGGACCCCCTAGGGAAAAACTGTTTTTT. This codes for CATANWDRGPPREKLFF. The rearrangement uses TRBV13 and TRBJ1-4; 10 nucleotides line up with TRBD1. Unmatched junction bases numbered 19, after V lost 10 bases and J lost 8 bases. Per the germline V gene, CDR1 is PRHDT and CDR2 is FYEKMQ (reference sequence). This CDR3 region has 17 residues.